A selection of T cell receptor beta chains follows, all from one sample in a study of blood T cell repertoires in COVID-19. The table came from immunoSEQ multiplex PCR; TCRdb's copy has only in-frame clones and leaves some out. The profile shows under 250,000 clones, just over 90% of them singletons. The material sequenced was peripheral blood. The receptors here all came from a man in his thirties or forties with acute or convalescent COVID-19. CDR3s include the opening cysteine and the closing phenylalanine or tryptophan. The order of the fields is D gene, J gene, clone size, V gene, CDR3 protein, CDR3 DNA. A D gene is named only where the DNA matches it firmly. Clone size is not always given. Where it is, it says once, few, many or a class for expanded clones.

>.|TRBJ2-1|.|TRBV19
CASSRQHGSYNEQFF
TGTGCCAGTAGTAGACAGCACGGATCCTACAATGAGCAGTTCTTC
>TRBD1|TRBJ2-2|.|TRBV6-6
CASIHRGQTYTGELFF
TGTGCCAGCATCCACAGGGGGCAAACGTACACCGGGGAGCTGTTTTTT
>TRBD1|TRBJ1-1|.|TRBV5-4
CASSPRTGDTEAFF
TGTGCCAGCAGCCCAAGGACAGGGGACACTGAAGCTTTCTTT
>.|TRBJ1-1|.|TRBV3-1/TRBV3-2
CASSQEPGEAFF
TGTGCCAGCAGCCAAGAGCCAGGAGAAGCTTTCTTT
>TRBD2|TRBJ2-1|.|TRBV30
CAGQRGDLYNEQFF
TGTGCCGGCCAGCGGGGCGACCTTTACAATGAGCAGTTCTTC
>.|TRBJ1-1|.|TRBV30
CAWSVRWYRDEAFF
TGTGCCTGGAGTGTAAGGTGGTACAGGGACGAAGCTTTCTTT
>.|TRBJ2-2|.|TRBV7-8
CASSLVAGRGYTGELFF
TGTGCCAGCAGCTTAGTGGCTGGCAGGGGCTACACCGGGGAGCTGTTTTTT
>.|TRBJ2-7|.|TRBV3-1/TRBV3-2
CASSSHPGDYEQYF
TGTGCCAGCAGCTCTCACCCGGGGGATTACGAGCAGTACTTC
>.|TRBJ2-3|.|TRBV5-6
CASSFKMAADTQYF
TGTGCCAGCAGCTTCAAGATGGCGGCAGATACGCAGTATTTT
>.|TRBJ2-1|.|TRBV5-4
CASSLLSAGHGNEQFF
TGTGCCAGCAGCTTGCTTTCAGCGGGTCACGGAAATGAGCAGTTCTTC
>.|TRBJ1-5|.|TRBV19
CASSRREEGQPQHF
TGTGCCAGTAGTAGGCGGGAGGAAGGTCAGCCCCAGCATTTT
>.|TRBJ2-2|few|TRBV5-1
CASSLIFAGELFF
TGCGCCAGCAGCTTGATTTTCGCCGGGGAGCTGTTTTTT
>.|TRBJ1-2|.|TRBV5-8
CASSHGQFHYGYTF
TGTGCCAGCAGCCATGGACAGTTCCACTATGGCTACACCTTC
>.|TRBJ2-1|.|TRBV7-7
CASSLASVNEQFF
TGTGCTAGCAGCTTAGCCAGCGTGAATGAGCAGTTCTTC
>.|TRBJ1-3|.|TRBV11-1
CASSPIDGRRNTIYF
TGTGCCAGCAGCCCGATTGATGGCCGAAGAAACACCATATATTTT
>.|TRBJ2-7|.|TRBV4-1
CASSQDEEGGWQYF
TGCGCCAGCAGCCAAGATGAGGAAGGGGGTTGGCAGTACTTC
>.|TRBJ2-7|.|TRBV4-1
CASSQESQSYEQYF
TGCGCCAGCAGCCAAGAGTCTCAGTCATACGAGCAGTACTTC
>TRBD2|TRBJ2-1|once|TRBV19
CASSISGGAGEQFF
TGTGCCAGTAGTATTAGCGGGGGGGCCGGCGAGCAGTTCTTC
>.|TRBJ1-2|.|TRBV4-1
CASSPVGGSFYGYTF
TGCGCCAGCAGCCCGGTCGGGGGGAGTTTCTATGGCTACACCTTC
>.|TRBJ2-7|.|TRBV7-8
CASSLVSRDYEQYF
TGTGCCAGCAGCTTAGTTTCGAGGGACTACGAGCAGTACTTC
>TRBD1|TRBJ2-7|.|TRBV11-2
CASSLVWGVGQDIYEQYF
TGTGCCAGCAGCTTAGTTTGGGGAGTGGGACAGGATATTTACGAGCAGTACTTC
>TRBD1|TRBJ2-5|.|TRBV28
CASSHQQGSQETQYF
TGTGCCAGCAGCCACCAACAGGGGTCCCAAGAGACCCAGTACTTC
>.|TRBJ2-1|.|TRBV18
CASSVDSGAYNEQFF
TGTGCCAGCTCGGTCGACTCAGGGGCTTACAATGAGCAGTTCTTC
>TRBD2|TRBJ2-1|once|TRBV7-9
CASSAGTSGSEGEQFF
TGTGCCAGCAGCGCGGGGACTAGCGGGAGTGAGGGTGAGCAGTTCTTC
>TRBD2|TRBJ2-7|once|TRBV27
CASSRLAGGHSYEQYF
TGTGCCAGCAGCCGACTAGCGGGAGGGCACAGTTACGAGCAGTACTTC
>.|TRBJ1-1|.|TRBV6-5
CASRPGQSYEAFF
TGTGCCAGCAGGCCAGGACAGAGTTATGAAGCTTTCTTT
>.|TRBJ2-1|once|TRBV27
CASSFTSSYNEQFF
TGTGCCAGCAGTTTTACTAGCTCCTACAATGAGCAGTTCTTC
>TRBD2|TRBJ2-1|.|TRBV19
CASTVVAGANNEQFF
TGTGCCAGTACGGTAGTAGCGGGAGCGAACAATGAGCAGTTCTTC
>TRBD2|TRBJ2-7|once|TRBV19
CASSTTSGPYEQYF
TGTGCCAGTAGTACAACTAGCGGTCCCTACGAGCAGTACTTC
>.|TRBJ1-2|few|TRBV9
CASSVQGRGPGGYTF
TGTGCCAGCAGCGTCCAAGGGCGGGGGCCAGGGGGCTACACCTTC
>TRBD2|TRBJ2-3|.|TRBV6-5
CASSSPSGGVNTQYF
TGTGCCAGCAGTTCCCCTAGCGGGGGGGTAAATACGCAGTATTTT
>TRBD1|TRBJ2-2|.|TRBV2
CASSEGRGPSGELFF
TGTGCCAGCAGTGAAGGCAGGGGGCCTTCCGGGGAGCTGTTTTTT